The 17 T cell receptor beta chains below all came from one sample that was sequenced in a study of technical replicates of blood from a handful of donors. Sequenced by immunoSEQ multiplex PCR; TCRdb stores in-frame clones only, minus some. The sample holds over 90,000 clones, around 95% seen once. The material sequenced was T cells isolated from PBMCs. Source of these receptors: a human donor in good health.

The chain is built from TRBV19 and TRBJ2-2, with TRBD1 matching 9 bases. Germline V gene data show CDR1 as LNHDA and CDR2 as SQIVND (reference sequence). CDR3 size: 14 residues. The V gene end was trimmed by 11 bases and the J gene end by 2 bases; junction bases not matched to a gene: 6. DNA for the CDR3: TGTGCCGCCCACAGGGGGCTAAACACCGGGGAGCTGTTTTTT. Translating gives CAAHRGLNTGELFF.

The chain links TRBV20-1 to TRBJ1-2; a possible D gene is TRBD1 (5 bases). V dropped 6 bases and J dropped 8 bases, with 13 bases sitting between them. Germline-derived CDR1 and CDR2 are DFQATT and SNEGSKA (reference sequence). The CDR3 spans 11 residues. The chain's CDR3 is CSAGGSRGYTF. CDR3 nucleotide sequence: TGCAGTGCCGGGGGGAGTCGCGGCTACACCTTC.

The chain is built from TRBV18 and TRBJ1-1; 8 bases map to TRBD1. Looked up from germline, CDR1 is KGHSH and CDR2 is LQKENI. The junction had 4 bases not matched to a gene; V was cut back by 0 bases and J by 4 bases. This CDR3 has 15 amino acids. DNA of the CDR3: TGTGCCAGCTCACCACCGCTGGACAGGGTCACTGAAGCTTTCTTT. The encoded protein is CASSPPLDRVTEAFF.

V is TRBV9 and J is TRBJ2-7; 12 bases align to TRBD1. Germline-derived CDR1 and CDR2 are SGDLS and YYNGEE. CDR3 length equals 15 residues. The V segment lost 4 bases and the J segment 5 bases; nucleotides outside the gene matches: 7. The CDR3 DNA reads TGTGCCAGCAGCCCCTCGGGACAGGGGGCGAACGAGCAGTACTTC. This translates into CASSPSGQGANEQYF.

The chain uses TRBV14 and TRBJ1-2, with unresolved D. There are 12 residues in the CDR3. CDR1 and CDR2 from the germline V gene are SGHDN and FVKESK. Trimming took 4 bases from V and 8 from J, leaving 11 bases between them. The chain's CDR3 is CASSLGRGGYTF. DNA of the CDR3: TGTGCCAGCAGCCTAGGACGAGGGGGCTACACCTTC.

This clone has only one observation. This chain joins TRBV29-1 and TRBJ2-7; TRBD2 is a possible D gene (6 bases). The V gene's germline CDR1 is SQVTM and CDR2 ANQGSEA. CDR3 length equals 15 residues. V lost 6 bases to trimming and J lost 3 bases, with 21 bases between them. CDR3 nucleotides: TGCAGCGTAAGAGGGAGCGGGCCCTCGGTCTACGAGCAGTACTTC. It translates to CSVRGSGPSVYEQYF.

Only one count was recorded for this clone. The rearrangement joins TRBV6-6 to TRBJ1-1; no clear D. CDR1 is MNHNY and CDR2 is SVGAGI in the germline V gene (reference sequence). This CDR3 region has 11 residues. Trimming stripped 5 bases from V and 8 bases from J, with 9 bases between. As DNA, the CDR3 is TGTGCCAGCAGTCCCGGTCTAGAAGCTTTCTTT. This gives the protein CASSPGLEAFF.

The V and J genes are TRBV7-3 and TRBJ1-1; 7 bases agree with TRBD1. V lost 5 bases to trimming and J lost 1 base; unmatched junction nucleotides: 16. The CDR3 spans 18 residues. CDR1 is SGHTA, CDR2 FQGTGA, per germline. CDR3 sequence: CASSGQGQLIYRNTEAFF. CDR3 bases: TGTGCCAGCAGCGGGCAGGGACAGTTAATTTACCGGAACACTGAAGCTTTCTTT.

The chain is built from TRBV2 and TRBJ1-2; 9 bases fit TRBD1. V shed 9 bases, J shed 1 base, and the junction held 6 bases outside the gene matches. The CDR3 contains 14 residues. Germline V gives CDR1 SNHLY, CDR2 FYNNEI. CDR3 in DNA: TGTGCCAGAGGACAGGGGAAGGGTAACTATGGCTACACCTTC. It codes for CARGQGKGNYGYTF.

In this sample, this clone turned up once. This rearrangement joins TRBV15 to TRBJ2-1; 7 bases line up with TRBD2. The CDR3 is 14 residues long. Looked up from germline, CDR1 is LNHNV and CDR2 is YYDKDF (reference sequence). With V trimmed by 8 bases and J by 3 bases, 7 bases remained unmatched. The CDR3 spells CATGASGLYNEQFF. As DNA, the CDR3 is TGTGCCACCGGGGCTAGCGGACTCTACAATGAGCAGTTCTTC.

J is TRBJ2-3 and V is TRBV2, with 14 bases identical to TRBD2. The germline V gene has CDR1 SNHLY and CDR2 FYNNEI. This CDR3 has 17 amino acids. J lost 2 bases, V lost 4 bases, and 5 bases had no gene match. CDR3 nucleotides: TGTGCCAGCAGTGTTGGACTAGCGGGGGGAATCACAGATACGCAGTATTTT. Protein sequence: CASSVGLAGGITDTQYF.

V is TRBV7-9 and J is TRBJ2-3; maybe TRBD2 (5 bases). With 5 bases removed from V and 4 bases from J, the gap between germline ends came to 19 bases. The V gene's germline CDR1 is SEHNR and CDR2 FQNEAQ (reference sequence). The length of the CDR3 is 16 residues. CDR3 DNA sequence: TGTGCCAGCAGCGAGGGCGCTAGCCCTCATCCAGATACGCAGTATTTT. Translating it yields CASSEGASPHPDTQYF.

The sample holds one count of this clone. The rearrangement uses TRBV6-1 and TRBJ2-1; D may be TRBD1 (7 bases). Trimming left V 0 bases short and J 0 bases short, with 12 bases between. The CDR3 runs to 17 residues. From germline, CDR1 is MNHNS and CDR2 SASEGT. In nucleotides, the CDR3 is TGTGCCAGCAGTGAAGCAGCAGGGGGGAGCTCCTACAATGAGCAGTTCTTC. It translates to CASSEAAGGSSYNEQFF.

The chain recombines TRBV2 with TRBJ1-5; D unresolved. There are 11 residues in the CDR3. Per the germline V gene, CDR1 is SNHLY and CDR2 is FYNNEI. Deletions cut 4 bases from V and 4 bases from J, with 2 bases between. Here the CDR3 reads CASSANQPQHF. CDR3 bases: TGTGCCAGCAGTGCAAATCAGCCCCAGCATTTT.

The chain couples TRBV27 to TRBJ2-5; TRBD1 aligns across 7 bases. The CDR3 contains 12 residues. V was clipped by 3 bases and J by 5 bases; unmatched bases: 0. Germline V lookup: CDR1 MNHEY, CDR2 SMNVEV (reference sequence). CDR3 DNA sequence: TGTGCCAGCAGTTTGACAGGGGAGACCCAGTACTTC. It yields the protein CASSLTGETQYF.

This chain uses TRBV18 with TRBJ2-2, with D tentatively TRBD1 (6 bases). The ends were cut back, 2 bases at V and 6 bases at J, with 10 bases in the middle. The CDR3 is made up of 14 amino acids. Germline CDR1 and CDR2: KGHSH and LQKENI. The CDR3 region has the DNA TGTGCCAGCTCACCAGGAACAGGGCCCGGGGAGCTGTTTTTT. Protein product: CASSPGTGPGELFF.

The gene calls are TRBV27 and TRBJ2-1; D is possibly TRBD2 (6 bases). The CDR3 loop spans 15 amino acids. V dropped 5 bases and J dropped 4 bases, with 15 bases sitting between them. Germline values: CDR1 MNHEY, CDR2 SMNVEV (reference sequence). The CDR3 is CASSQGPGTYNEQFF. The CDR3 DNA is TGTGCCAGCAGTCAGGGCCCGGGGACTTACAATGAGCAGTTCTTC.